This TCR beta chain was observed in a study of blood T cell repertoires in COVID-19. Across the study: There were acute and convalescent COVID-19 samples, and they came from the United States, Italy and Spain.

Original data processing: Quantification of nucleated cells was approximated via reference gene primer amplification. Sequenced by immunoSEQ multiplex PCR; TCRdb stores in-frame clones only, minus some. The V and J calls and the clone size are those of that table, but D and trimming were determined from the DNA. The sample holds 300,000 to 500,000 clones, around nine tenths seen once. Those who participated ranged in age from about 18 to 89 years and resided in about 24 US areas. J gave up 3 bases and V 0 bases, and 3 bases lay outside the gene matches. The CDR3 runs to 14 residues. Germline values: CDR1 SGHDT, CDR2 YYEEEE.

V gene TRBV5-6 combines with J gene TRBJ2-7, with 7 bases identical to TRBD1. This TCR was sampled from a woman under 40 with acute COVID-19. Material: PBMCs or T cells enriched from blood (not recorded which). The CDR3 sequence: CASSLDRGYYEQYF. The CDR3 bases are TGTGCCAGCAGCTTGGACAGGGGATACTACGAGCAGTACTTC.